This T cell receptor (beta chain) was identified during a study of T cell repertoires in cytomegalovirus infection. The CDR3 spans 14 residues. J gave up 8 bases and V 4 bases, and 9 bases lay outside the gene matches. The germline V gene encodes CDR1 SGHVS and CDR2 FQNEAQ. A remark on this clonotype: Its antigen is as yet unknown.

Each CDR3 protein is one row after TCRdb ran MiXCR on the reads. The sample carries under 200,000 distinct CDR3 sequences, roughly 30% recorded once. Study conclusions and caveats: CMV-specific TCR beta clonotypes restricted by HLA-C dominated the ex vivo response.

The chain has TRBV7-8 and TRBJ2-3; 7 bases are shared with TRBD2. Specimen: PBMCs. The TCR comes from a human donor in good health (CMV status not recorded). Some clones in this sample may be carry-over from other donors' samples. As DNA, the CDR3 is TGTGCCAGCAGCTCATCACGGGGGGATGGTACGCAGTATTTT. Its protein is CASSSSRGDGTQYF.